This T cell receptor beta chain comes out of a study of blood T cell repertoires in COVID-19. At the level of the study: The United States, Italy and Spain provided the acute and convalescent COVID-19 samples.

The protocol was immunoSEQ multiplex PCR, while the TCRdb copy is restricted to in-frame clones and leaves out a portion. The table lists hundreds of thousands of clones, about four fifths of them singletons. The CDR3 totals 15 residues. Per the germline V gene, CDR1 is SGHVS and CDR2 is FQNEAQ. V gave up 3 bases and J gave up 4 bases, with 12 bases separating them. The sequenced sample consisted of peripheral blood. The rearrangement joins TRBV7-8 to TRBJ2-2; TRBD1 might be the D (6 bases). This sequence was found in a woman aged 80 or over with COVID-19, enrolled during active disease. This CDR3 reads CASSFAGTPTGELFF. The CDR3 DNA sequence: TGTGCCAGCAGCTTCGCCGGGACACCCACCGGGGAGCTGTTTTTT.